The clone carrying this TCR beta chain was picked up a small number of times. This sample is part of a study of T-cell memory formation after mild COVID-19. Study information: Largely donor-specific sequence clusters came from a couple of donors.

TCRdb processed the 5' RACE reads anew with MiXCR; each CDR3 protein has one entry. The table lists roughly 510,000 distinct CDR3 sequences, 15% to 20% of them singletons, with approximately 8.1% in the top ten. CDR1 is SGDLS, CDR2 YYNGEE, per germline. Deletions cut 7 bases from V and 3 bases from J, with 10 bases between. The CDR3 loop spans 13 amino acids. This receptor was identified in an adult woman who had mild COVID-19 (a few samples of this study predate the infection). Cell type and time point are not known. The specimen was PBMCs or a T cell subset sorted from them (not recorded which). The chain recombines TRBV9 with TRBJ1-4; a weak D match, TRBD1 (6 bases). The CDR3 nucleotides read TGTGCCAGCTCGCAGGGGTCTAATGAAAAACTGTTTTTT. Amino acids: CASSQGSNEKLFF.